The source of this T cell receptor (beta chain) is a study of identical twins. General study findings and limits: Whereas memory repertoires showed no such difference, abundant cord blood beta clonotypes carried fewer insertions.

TCRdb called the 5' RACE reads again in MiXCR, with one record for every CDR3 protein. The sample has more than 400,000 distinct CDR3 sequences; roughly 15% are singletons. Concerning this clonotype: Its antigen is as yet unknown.

The same data also went into a second study, on yellow fever vaccine responses in identical twins.

This clonotype was sampled from a woman under 30 in good health. The sample comprised CD4+ T cells sorted from blood.

The CDR3 is CASSLVQGPHNEQFF. DNA for the CDR3: TGTGCCAGCAGCTTAGTTCAGGGTCCTCACAATGAGCAGTTCTTC. The J gene is TRBJ2-1, the V gene TRBV7-9; D might be TRBD1 (5 bases). CDR3 length: 15 residues. The germline V and J ends were trimmed by 1 base and 5 bases, with 12 bases remaining between them. CDR1 SEHNR and CDR2 FQNEAQ come from the germline V gene (reference sequence).